The rows below give T cell receptor beta chains drawn from one sample of a study of human T cells and chemical hapten exposure. TCRdb used MiXCR to reprocess the RACE reads, holding one entry per CDR3 protein. The sample includes about 350,000 distinct CDR3 sequences, 5% to 6.5% of them seen just once. The input for sequencing was whole blood, taken in connection with sensitization to the hapten diphenylcyclopropenone (DPC). These receptors were collected from a young woman with alopecia areata. Some clones in this sample may be carry-over from other donors' samples. The CDR3 runs from the conserved cysteine through the conserved F or W. D genes are given only for firm matches. Only some rows state a clone size, as once, few, many or a class for expanded clones.

CDR3nt | CDR3aa | v_gene | d_gene | j_gene | abundance
TGTGCCAGCTCACCAACCCAGGGAGCCCAAGAGACCCAGTACTTC | CASSPTQGAQETQYF | TRBV18 | - | TRBJ2-5 | many
TGTGCCAGCAGTTACTCCGGGGGGGGGCCACCCCTCCACTTT | CASSYSGGGPPLHF | TRBV6-5 | - | TRBJ1-6 | many
TGTGCCAGCAGCTTGAACGGGGTCCCGAACGAGGAGACCCAGTACTTC | CASSLNGVPNEETQYF | TRBV7-6 | - | TRBJ2-5 | many
TGTGCCAGTAGCGACACAGGGTATCTGTCCTATGGCTACACCTTC | CASSDTGYLSYGYTF | TRBV19 | - | TRBJ1-2 | many
TGCGCCAGCAGCCAAACACAGGGGGCCGTCTACAATGAGCAGTTCTTC | CASSQTQGAVYNEQFF | TRBV4-3 | TRBD1 | TRBJ2-1 | many
TGTGCCACCAGTCGGCGGGGTGGGGAGGATACGCAGTATTTT | CATSRRGGEDTQYF | TRBV24-1 | - | TRBJ2-3 | -
TGTGCCAGCAGCTTATTAGTTCTGGGAGACTATGGCTACACCTTC | CASSLLVLGDYGYTF | TRBV7-2 | - | TRBJ1-2 | few
TGTGCCAGCTTGGGGGGAAACATTCAGTACTTC | CASLGGNIQYF | TRBV6-5 | - | TRBJ2-4 | many
TGCAGTATAGACTCAGATACGCAGTATTTT | CSIDSDTQYF | TRBV20-1 | - | TRBJ2-3 | -
TGTGCCAGCAGGGCACCGCAACAGGGGACTGAAGCTTTCTTT | CASRAPQQGTEAFF | TRBV6-2/TRBV6-3 | TRBD1 | TRBJ1-1 | many
TGTGCCAGCAGCTCGGGCGCCGCCACTAGCACAGATACGCAGTATTTT | CASSSGAATSTDTQYF | TRBV28 | - | TRBJ2-3 | many
TGCAGTGCTAGATCCCTGGGAGGGCGGGGGTACGAGCAGTACTTC | CSARSLGGRGYEQYF | TRBV20-1 | TRBD2 | TRBJ2-7 | few
TGTGCCAGCAGCACCGGACCGAGGAACACCATATATTTT | CASSTGPRNTIYF | TRBV7-2 | - | TRBJ1-3 | few
TGTGCCAGCAGTTTATTCGCAGGGCCCAACACAGATACGCAGTATTTT | CASSLFAGPNTDTQYF | TRBV28 | - | TRBJ2-3 | many
TGCAGCGTTGAAGATCCGGGACAGGGGCTCTCCTACGAGCAGTACTTC | CSVEDPGQGLSYEQYF | TRBV29-1 | TRBD1 | TRBJ2-7 | few
TGTGCCAGCAGCTGGGACAGCTATGGCTACACCTTC | CASSWDSYGYTF | TRBV7-2 | TRBD1 | TRBJ1-2 | many
TGTGCCAGCAGCTTGCCGGGACCGAGCTCTGGAAACACCATATATTTT | CASSLPGPSSGNTIYF | TRBV7-3 | - | TRBJ1-3 | many
TGTGCCAGCAGTACCACAGAGTTATATGATGAGCAGTTCTTC | CASSTTELYDEQFF | TRBV12-3/TRBV12-4 | - | TRBJ2-1 | -
TGCAGCGTTGAATTGGGGTCCGACGTCCCTTTCCGAGGGACTGAAGCTTTCTTT | CSVELGSDVPFRGTEAFF | TRBV29-1 | - | TRBJ1-1 | many
TGCGCCAGCAGCCAAGATGGTCTAGCCCAAGAGACCCAGTACTTC | CASSQDGLAQETQYF | TRBV4-3 | - | TRBJ2-5 | -
TGTGCCAGCAGTCACGGGCAGAACACCGGGGAGCTGTTTTTT | CASSHGQNTGELFF | TRBV6-6 | - | TRBJ2-2 | many
TGTGCCAGCAGTCGGTCCGGGGAAGAGACCCAGTACTTC | CASSRSGEETQYF | TRBV9 | - | TRBJ2-5 | -
TGTGCCAGCAGTACGGGGGGGCCCGATCTGCCTTCCTACGAGCAGTACTTC | CASSTGGPDLPSYEQYF | TRBV27 | TRBD2 | TRBJ2-7 | few
TGTGCCAGCAGTTCCCCGGTCCCTGGTGCTGAAGCTTTCTTT | CASSSPVPGAEAFF | TRBV2 | - | TRBJ1-1 | many
TGCAGTGCTCGAGGGTTTTGGGGTAATTCACCCCTCCACTTT | CSARGFWGNSPLHF | TRBV20-1 | - | TRBJ1-6 | few
TGTGCCAGCAGTCCCGGACAGGGCGGCAATCAGCCCCAGCATTTT | CASSPGQGGNQPQHF | TRBV12-3/TRBV12-4 | TRBD1 | TRBJ1-5 | many